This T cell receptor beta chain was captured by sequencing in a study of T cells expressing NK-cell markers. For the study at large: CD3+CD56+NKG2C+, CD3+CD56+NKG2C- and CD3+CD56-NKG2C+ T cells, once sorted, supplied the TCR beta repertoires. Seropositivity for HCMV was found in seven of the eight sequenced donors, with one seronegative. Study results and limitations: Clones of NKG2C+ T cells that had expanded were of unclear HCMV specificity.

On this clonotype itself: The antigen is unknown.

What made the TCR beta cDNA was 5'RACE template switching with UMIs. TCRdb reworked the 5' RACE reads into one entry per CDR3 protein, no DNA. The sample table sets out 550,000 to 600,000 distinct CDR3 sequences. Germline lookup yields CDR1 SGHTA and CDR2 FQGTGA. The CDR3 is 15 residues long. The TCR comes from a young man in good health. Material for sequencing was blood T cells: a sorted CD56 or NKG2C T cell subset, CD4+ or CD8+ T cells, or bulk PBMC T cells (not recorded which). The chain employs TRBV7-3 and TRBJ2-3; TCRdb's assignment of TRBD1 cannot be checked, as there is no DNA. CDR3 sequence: CASSLMGQGIGTQYF.